At least ten counts were recorded for the clone carrying this TCR beta chain. A modified ARM-PCR protocol with three rounds of nested PCR amplified TCRbeta. MiXCR was run by TCRdb on the multiplex PCR reads, yielding one entry per CDR3 protein. The table includes 100,000 to 150,000 distinct CDR3 sequences, 66% detected once. These data are taken from a study of tumor and adjacent non-tumor tissue in lung cancer. About the research overall: Each sample yielded roughly 4.2 million productive TCRbeta reads on average.

RNA was extracted from bulk tissue without any cell sorting. In germline, CDR1 is DFQATT, CDR2 SNEGSKA (reference sequence). The CDR3 length is 13 residues. Trimming pared 2 bases from V and 5 bases from J, leaving 7 bases between. The source of this sequence is a man under 40 with non-small cell lung cancer. The gene calls are TRBV20-1 and TRBJ1-6; D gene unclear. Material for sequencing was lung tumor tissue. The CDR3 DNA is TGCAGTGCTAGAACAGAAAATAATTCACCCCTCCACTTT. Amino acids: CSARTENNSPLHF.